A selection of T cell receptor beta chains follows, all from one sample in a study of blood T cell repertoires in COVID-19. Assay: immunoSEQ multiplex PCR; the TCRdb copy retains only in-frame clones and omits some. The profile shows fewer than 600,000 clones, roughly 89% of them singletons. Sequences were obtained from peripheral blood. Every receptor here comes from a man aged 18 to 30 with COVID-19, enrolled during active disease. Each CDR3 is given with its conserved first and last residue. D genes are given only for firm matches. Clone size is not always given. Where it is, it says once, few, many or a class for expanded clones.

-	TRBJ2-2	TRBV5-1	-	CASSMRDNRNTGELFF	TGCGCCAGCAGCATGAGAGACAACCGGAACACCGGGGAGCTGTTTTTT
-	TRBJ2-3	TRBV7-6	-	CASSRFPPTDTQYF	TGTGCCAGCAGCCGTTTCCCCCCCACAGATACGCAGTATTTT
-	TRBJ1-2	TRBV27	TRBD1	CASRETGQPPYGYTF	TGTGCCAGCCGCGAAACGGGACAGCCCCCCTATGGCTACACCTTC
once	TRBJ2-1	TRBV3-1/TRBV3-2	TRBD1	CASSLTGTGAYEQFF	TGTGCCAGCAGCTTGACCGGGACAGGGGCATATGAGCAGTTCTTC
-	TRBJ2-2	TRBV7-9	TRBD2	CASSGGAGELFF	TGTGCCAGTTCGGGAGGCGCCGGGGAGCTGTTTTTT
-	TRBJ2-7	TRBV9	-	CASSVEGTYEQYF	TGTGCCAGCAGCGTAGAGGGGACCTACGAGCAGTACTTC
-	TRBJ2-7	TRBV29-1	-	CSARGSSSYEQYF	TGCAGCGCACGCGGGTCAAGCTCCTACGAGCAGTACTTC
-	TRBJ2-7	TRBV19	TRBD1	CASSRRTGGTYEQYF	TGTGCCAGTAGTCGTCGGACAGGGGGGACCTACGAGCAGTACTTC
-	TRBJ2-7	TRBV2	-	CASSEVAQTPYEQYF	TGTGCCAGCAGTGAAGTGGCACAGACCCCCTACGAGCAGTACTTC
-	TRBJ1-6	TRBV5-1	-	CASSLEAGAGSPLHF	TGCGCCAGCAGCTTGGAAGCAGGGGCGGGTTCACCCCTCCACTTT